A single sample is the source of the 5 T cell receptor beta chains below, sequenced in a study of T cell repertoires in cytomegalovirus infection. One entry per CDR3 protein, called by TCRdb with MiXCR from the reads. The data contain about 480,000 distinct CDR3 sequences, roughly 34% of them singletons. The antigens these receptors bind are not known. The input for sequencing was cultured PBMCs, taken from culture after CMV antigen stimulation. The origin of the receptors is a human donor in good health (CMV status not recorded). Some clones in this sample may be carry-over from other donors' samples.

V gene TRBV7-9 combines with J gene TRBJ2-1, with D hard to call. The CDR3 is 11 residues long. Germline CDR1 and CDR2: SEHNR and FQNEAQ (reference sequence). Trimming removed 5 bases at V and 15 bases at J, with 14 bases between. This chain's CDR3 is CASSPLRDPFF. The DNA of the CDR3 is TGTGCCAGCAGCCCCCTTCGCGACCCGTTCTTC.

The chain combines TRBV10-3 with TRBJ1-6; possible D gene TRBD1, 5 bases. The CDR3 covers 17 residues. CDR1 and CDR2 from the germline V gene are ENHRY and SYGVKD. The V and J ends lost 2 bases and 0 bases respectively, with 11 bases between them. CDR3 region: CAISEGAASSYNSPLHF. In nucleotides, the CDR3 is TGTGCCATCAGTGAGGGGGCCGCCAGCTCCTATAATTCACCCCTCCACTTT.

This chain links TRBV18 with TRBJ2-1, with 10 nucleotides matching TRBD2. J lost 4 bases, V lost 3 bases, and 6 bases had no gene match. The V gene's germline CDR1 is KGHSH and CDR2 LQKENI. This CDR3 is 16 amino acids long. CDR3 loop: CASSPEGLAEYNEQFF. The CDR3 coding sequence is TGTGCCAGCTCACCGGAAGGACTAGCGGAGTACAATGAGCAGTTCTTC.

The gene calls are TRBV6-6 and TRBJ2-7; D uncertain. The length of the CDR3 is 15 residues. Germline-derived CDR1 and CDR2 are MNHNY and SVGAGI (reference sequence). Between the trimmed V and J ends, which lost 2 bases and 0 bases, there was a span of 11 bases. CDR3 amino acids: CASSYNGWSSYEQYF. CDR3 in DNA: TGTGCCAGCAGTTACAACGGCTGGAGCTCCTACGAGCAGTACTTC.

The chain recombines TRBV7-8 with TRBJ2-5; perhaps D is TRBD1 or TRBD2 (6 bases each). Germline V lookup: CDR1 SGHVS, CDR2 FQNEAQ. CDR3 length: 15 amino acids. V dropped 4 bases and J dropped 2 bases, with 14 bases sitting between them. CDR3 loop: CASSSGAGRQETQYF. In DNA form, the CDR3 reads TGTGCCAGCAGCTCGGGGGCGGGACGGCAAGAGACCCAGTACTTC.